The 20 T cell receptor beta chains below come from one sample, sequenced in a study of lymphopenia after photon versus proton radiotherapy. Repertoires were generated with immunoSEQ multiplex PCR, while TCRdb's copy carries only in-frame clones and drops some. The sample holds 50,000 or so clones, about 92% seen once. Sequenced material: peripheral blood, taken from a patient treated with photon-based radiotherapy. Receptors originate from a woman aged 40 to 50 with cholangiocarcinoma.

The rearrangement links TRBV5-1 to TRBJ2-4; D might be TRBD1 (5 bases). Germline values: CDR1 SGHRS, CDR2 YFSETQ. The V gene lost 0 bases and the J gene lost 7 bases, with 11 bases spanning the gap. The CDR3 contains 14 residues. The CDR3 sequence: CASSLEQGVNIQYF. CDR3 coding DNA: TGCGCCAGCAGCTTGGAGCAGGGTGTGAACATTCAGTACTTC. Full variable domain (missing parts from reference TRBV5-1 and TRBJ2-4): KAGVTQTPRYLIKTRGQQVTLSCSPISGHRSVSWYQQTPGQGLQFLFEYFSETQRNKGNFPGRFSGRQFSNSRSEMNVSTLELGDSALYLCASSLEQGVNIQYFGAGTRLSVL.

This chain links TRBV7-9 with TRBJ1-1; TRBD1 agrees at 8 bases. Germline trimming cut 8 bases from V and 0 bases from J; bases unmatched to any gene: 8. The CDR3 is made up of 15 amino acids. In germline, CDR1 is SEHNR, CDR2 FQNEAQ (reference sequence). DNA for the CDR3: TGTGCCAGCCGCTCCGACAGGGGCATGAACACTGAAGCTTTCTTT. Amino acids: CASRSDRGMNTEAFF.

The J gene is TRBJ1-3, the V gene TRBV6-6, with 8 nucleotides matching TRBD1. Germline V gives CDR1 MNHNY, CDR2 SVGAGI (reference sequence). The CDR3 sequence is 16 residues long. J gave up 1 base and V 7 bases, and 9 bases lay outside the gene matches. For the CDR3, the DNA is TGTGCCAGCACCCCAGGGGGCGGGATTTCTGGAAACACCATATATTTT. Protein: CASTPGGGISGNTIYF.

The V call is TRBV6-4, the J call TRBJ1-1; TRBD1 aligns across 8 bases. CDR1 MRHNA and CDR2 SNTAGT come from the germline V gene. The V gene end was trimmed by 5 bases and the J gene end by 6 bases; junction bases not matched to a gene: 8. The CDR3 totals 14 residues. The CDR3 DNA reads TGTGCCAGCAGTTTGGATGGACAGGGCTCTGAAGCTTTCTTT. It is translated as CASSLDGQGSEAFF.

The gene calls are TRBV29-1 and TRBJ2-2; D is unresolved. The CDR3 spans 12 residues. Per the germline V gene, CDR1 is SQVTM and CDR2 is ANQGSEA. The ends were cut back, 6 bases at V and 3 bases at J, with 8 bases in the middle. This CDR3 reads CSVEWDTGELFF. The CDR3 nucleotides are TGCAGCGTGGAGTGGGACACCGGGGAGCTGTTTTTT.

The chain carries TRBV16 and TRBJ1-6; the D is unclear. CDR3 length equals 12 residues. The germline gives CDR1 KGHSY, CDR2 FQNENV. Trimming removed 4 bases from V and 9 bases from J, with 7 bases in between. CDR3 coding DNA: TGTGCCAGCAGCCCCCGGAGTTCACCCCTCCACTTT. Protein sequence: CASSPRSSPLHF.

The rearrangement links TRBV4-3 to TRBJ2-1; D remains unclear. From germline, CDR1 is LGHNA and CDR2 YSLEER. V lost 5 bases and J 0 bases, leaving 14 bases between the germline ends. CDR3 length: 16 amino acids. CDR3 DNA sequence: TGCGCCAGCAGCAAAGGCCGATACAGCTCCTACAATGAGCAGTTCTTC. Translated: CASSKGRYSSYNEQFF.

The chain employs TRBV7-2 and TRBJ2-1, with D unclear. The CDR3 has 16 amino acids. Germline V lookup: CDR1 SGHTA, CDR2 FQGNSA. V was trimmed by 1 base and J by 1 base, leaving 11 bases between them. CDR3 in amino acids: CASSLDALNSYNEQFF. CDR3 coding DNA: TGTGCCAGCAGCTTAGACGCGCTGAATTCCTACAATGAGCAGTTCTTC.

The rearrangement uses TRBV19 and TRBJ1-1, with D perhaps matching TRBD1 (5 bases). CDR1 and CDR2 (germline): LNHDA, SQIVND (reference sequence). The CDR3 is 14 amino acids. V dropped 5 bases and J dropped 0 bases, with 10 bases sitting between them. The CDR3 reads CASSPGRLNTEAFF. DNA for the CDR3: TGTGCCAGTAGTCCGGGACGGTTGAACACTGAAGCTTTCTTT.

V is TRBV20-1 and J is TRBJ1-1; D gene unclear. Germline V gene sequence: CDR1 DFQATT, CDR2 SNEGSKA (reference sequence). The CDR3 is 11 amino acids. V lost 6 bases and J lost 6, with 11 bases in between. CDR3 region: CSAAGPAEAFF. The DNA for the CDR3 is TGCAGTGCCGCGGGCCCGGCTGAAGCTTTCTTT.

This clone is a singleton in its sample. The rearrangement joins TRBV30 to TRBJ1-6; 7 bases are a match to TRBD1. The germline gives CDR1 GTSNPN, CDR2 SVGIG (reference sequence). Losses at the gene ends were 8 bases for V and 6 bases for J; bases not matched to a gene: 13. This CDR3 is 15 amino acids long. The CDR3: CARSQGVIGNSPLHF. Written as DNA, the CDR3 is TGTGCCCGAAGCCAGGGGGTGATCGGTAATTCACCCCTCCACTTT.

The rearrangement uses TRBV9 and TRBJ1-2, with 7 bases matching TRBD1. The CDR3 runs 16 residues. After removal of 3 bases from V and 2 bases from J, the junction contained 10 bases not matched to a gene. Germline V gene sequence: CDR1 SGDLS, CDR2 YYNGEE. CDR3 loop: CASSETGSPLNYGYTF. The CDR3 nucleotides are TGTGCCAGCAGCGAGACAGGGAGCCCACTGAACTATGGCTACACCTTC.

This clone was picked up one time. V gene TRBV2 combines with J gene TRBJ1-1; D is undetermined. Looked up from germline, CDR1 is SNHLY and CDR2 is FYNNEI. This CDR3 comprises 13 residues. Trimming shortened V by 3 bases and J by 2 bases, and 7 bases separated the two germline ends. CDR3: CASSEWVNTEAFF. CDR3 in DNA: TGTGCCAGCAGTGAGTGGGTTAACACTGAAGCTTTCTTT.

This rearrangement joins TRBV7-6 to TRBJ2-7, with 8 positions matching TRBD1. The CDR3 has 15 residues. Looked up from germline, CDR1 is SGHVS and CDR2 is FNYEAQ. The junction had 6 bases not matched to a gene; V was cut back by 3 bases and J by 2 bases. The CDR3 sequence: CASSLAGTGAYEQYF. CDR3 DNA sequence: TGTGCCAGCAGCTTGGCCGGGACAGGAGCCTACGAGCAGTACTTC.

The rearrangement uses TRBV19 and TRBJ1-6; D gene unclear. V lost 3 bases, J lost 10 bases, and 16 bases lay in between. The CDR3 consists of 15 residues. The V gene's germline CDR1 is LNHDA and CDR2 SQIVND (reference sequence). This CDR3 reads CASSIGGRSISPLHF. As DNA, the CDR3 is TGTGCCAGTAGTATTGGAGGGCGGTCGATATCACCCCTCCACTTT.

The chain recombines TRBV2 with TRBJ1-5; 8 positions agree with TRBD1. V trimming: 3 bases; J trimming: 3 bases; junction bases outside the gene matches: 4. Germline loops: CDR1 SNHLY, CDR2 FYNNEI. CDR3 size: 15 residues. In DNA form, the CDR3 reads TGTGCCAGCAGTGATCGGGACAGGTTCAATCAGCCCCAGCATTTT. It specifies CASSDRDRFNQPQHF.

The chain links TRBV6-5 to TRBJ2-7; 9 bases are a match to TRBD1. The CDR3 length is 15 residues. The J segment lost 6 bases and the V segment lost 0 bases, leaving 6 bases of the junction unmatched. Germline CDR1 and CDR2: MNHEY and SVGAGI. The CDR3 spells CASSYSPQGAGEQYF. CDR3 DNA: TGTGCCAGCAGTTACTCCCCACAGGGGGCTGGCGAGCAGTACTTC.

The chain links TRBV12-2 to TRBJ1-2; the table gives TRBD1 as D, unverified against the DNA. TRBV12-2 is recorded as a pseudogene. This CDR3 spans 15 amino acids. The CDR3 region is CASRLPRTGGKSYTF. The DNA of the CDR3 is TGTGCAAGTCGCTTACCGAGGACAGGGGGAAAGAGCTACACCTTC.

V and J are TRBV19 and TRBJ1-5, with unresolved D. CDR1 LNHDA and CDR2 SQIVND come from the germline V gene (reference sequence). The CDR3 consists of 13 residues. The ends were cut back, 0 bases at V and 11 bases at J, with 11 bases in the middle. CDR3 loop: CASSIDLLSAQHF. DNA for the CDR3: TGTGCCAGTAGTATAGATCTGTTGTCGGCCCAGCATTTT.

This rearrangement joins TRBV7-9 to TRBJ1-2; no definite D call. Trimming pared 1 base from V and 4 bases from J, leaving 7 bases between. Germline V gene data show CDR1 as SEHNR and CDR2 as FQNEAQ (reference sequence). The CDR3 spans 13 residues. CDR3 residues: CASSLGVSYGYTF. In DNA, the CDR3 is TGTGCCAGCAGCTTAGGCGTATCCTATGGCTACACCTTC.